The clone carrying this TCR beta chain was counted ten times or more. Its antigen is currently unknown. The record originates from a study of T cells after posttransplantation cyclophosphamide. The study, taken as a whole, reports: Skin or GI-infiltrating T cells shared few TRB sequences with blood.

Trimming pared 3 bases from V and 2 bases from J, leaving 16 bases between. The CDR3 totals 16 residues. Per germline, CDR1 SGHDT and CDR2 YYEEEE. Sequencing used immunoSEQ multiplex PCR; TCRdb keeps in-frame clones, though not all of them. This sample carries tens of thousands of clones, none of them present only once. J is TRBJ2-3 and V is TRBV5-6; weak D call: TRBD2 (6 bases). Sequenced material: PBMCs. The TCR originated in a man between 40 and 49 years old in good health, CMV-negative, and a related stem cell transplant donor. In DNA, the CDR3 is TGTGCCAGCAGCTACCTCGGGGCGGGAAACACAGATACGCAGTATTTT. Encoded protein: CASSYLGAGNTDTQYF.